These T cell receptor beta chains were read from a single sample in a study of cytomegalovirus exposure and HLA in healthy donors. Sequencing was performed with immunoSEQ multiplex PCR; in TCRdb, only in-frame clones are kept and a portion is missing. Of 80,000 or so clones in the sample, 78% were seen once. The material sequenced was PBMCs. The source is a man aged 35 to 55 in good health and CMV-seronegative. Each CDR3 is given with its conserved first and last residue. D genes are given only for firm matches. Size values are once, few and many counts, or a class for expanded clones, and some rows have none.

d_gene	abundance	v_gene	j_gene	CDR3nt	CDR3aa
-	-	TRBV7-2	TRBJ1-1	TGTGCCAGCAGCTTAGGGGTGAAGGGGCAGGCTTTCTTT	CASSLGVKGQAFF
-	-	TRBV6-1	TRBJ2-5	TGTGCCAGCAGTGACCGTCAAGAGACCCAGTACTTC	CASSDRQETQYF
TRBD1	once	TRBV6-4	TRBJ1-2	TGTGCCAGCAGTGACACCGACAGGGGGCATGGCTACACCTTC	CASSDTDRGHGYTF
-	once	TRBV7-8	TRBJ2-7	TGTGCCAGCTCCCCGGGAGCCGTGGGTGACGAGCAGTACTTC	CASSPGAVGDEQYF
TRBD2	-	TRBV7-2	TRBJ2-7	TGTGCCAGCAGCTATCTAGCGGGGGGCCGGTACGAGCAGTACTTC	CASSYLAGGRYEQYF
TRBD1	-	TRBV10-2	TRBJ1-5	TGCGCCAGCAGCGGTACAGGGGGCAATCAGCCCCAGCATTTT	CASSGTGGNQPQHF
TRBD1	once	TRBV7-9	TRBJ2-1	TGTGCCAGCAGCACCATAGCCGGGACAGAAACCTACAATGAGCAGTTCTTC	CASSTIAGTETYNEQFF
TRBD1	-	TRBV6-1	TRBJ2-5	TGTGCCAGCACTCGGACAGGGTTCTCCCAAGAGACCCAGTACTTC	CASTRTGFSQETQYF
-	-	TRBV6-5	TRBJ1-2	TGTGCCAGCAGTTTCCGGGTTACTTTAGGCCATGGCTACACCTTC	CASSFRVTLGHGYTF
TRBD2	-	TRBV7-2	TRBJ2-3	TGTGCCAGCAGCTTCGCCCCTGCAGCGGGGGGGCACACAGATACGCAGTATTTT	CASSFAPAAGGHTDTQYF
-	-	TRBV7-2	TRBJ1-1	TGTGCCAGCAGCTTAGTTAGGGGGAACACTGAAGCTTTCTTT	CASSLVRGNTEAFF
-	-	TRBV6-1	TRBJ1-5	TGTGCCAGCAGTGAGGCGGGGGGCAGGCGCAATCAGCCCCAGCATTTT	CASSEAGGRRNQPQHF
TRBD1	-	TRBV5-1	TRBJ1-1	TGCGCCAGCAGCCCCTGGAGGGGGACAGAAGATTTGAACACTGAAGCTTTCTTT	CASSPWRGTEDLNTEAFF
-	-	TRBV6-5	TRBJ1-1	TGTGCCAGCAGTTACTTGACAGCGAACACTGAAGCTTTCTTT	CASSYLTANTEAFF
-	-	TRBV9	TRBJ1-1	TGTGCCAGCAGCGTAGTTCGGGAGGGGCGCTACACTGAAGCTTTCTTT	CASSVVREGRYTEAFF
TRBD2	-	TRBV7-2	TRBJ2-3	TGTGCCAGCAGCCCGCGTGGTAGCGGGTACACAGATACGCAGTATTTT	CASSPRGSGYTDTQYF
TRBD2	-	TRBV7-3	TRBJ2-3	TGTGCCAGCAGCTCCTCGACTAGCGGGGGTACGCAGTATTTT	CASSSSTSGGTQYF
-	-	TRBV19	TRBJ2-5	TGTGCCAGTAGTATAGCGGAGTTTCGGGAGACCCAGTACTTC	CASSIAEFRETQYF
TRBD2	few	TRBV7-2	TRBJ2-5	TGTGCCAGCAGCCCAAGACTAGCGGTGGGAGAGACCCAGTACTTC	CASSPRLAVGETQYF
-	-	TRBV19	TRBJ1-1	TGTGCCAGTAGTATAGACCCTGACGGAGGAAGCACTGAAGCTTTCTTT	CASSIDPDGGSTEAFF
-	-	TRBV5-1	TRBJ1-2	TGCGCCAGCAGCTTGGGGACCCAGGGAGGGGGCTACACCTTC	CASSLGTQGGGYTF
TRBD1	-	TRBV7-6	TRBJ2-6	TGTGCCAGCAGCTTAATCCAGGGGGCGGAGGGGGCCAACGTCCTGACTTTC	CASSLIQGAEGANVLTF
-	-	TRBV7-9	TRBJ1-4	TGTGCCAGCAGCTCGGCTAGAGAAAAACTGTTTTTT	CASSSAREKLFF
-	-	TRBV27	TRBJ2-7	TGTGCCAGCAGTTTAGCGGGGGCACGGAGTTTCTACGAGCAGTACTTC	CASSLAGARSFYEQYF